The rows below give T cell receptor beta chains drawn from one sample of a study of cytomegalovirus exposure and HLA in healthy donors. Sequenced by immunoSEQ multiplex PCR; TCRdb stores in-frame clones only, minus some. The sample shows under 200,000 clones, around 80% of them seen only once. Sequences were obtained from PBMCs. Every receptor here comes from a male donor in good health and CMV-seropositive. The CDR3 runs from the conserved cysteine through the conserved F or W. A D gene is named only where the DNA matches it firmly.

v_gene | len | d_gene | CDR3aa
TRBV29-1 | 13 | - | CSVDFPSGYGYTF
TRBV21-1 | 17 | - | CASSKEISGTNTGELFF
TRBV5-1 | 16 | TRBD2 | CASSRGLASVSNEQFF
TRBV2 | 14 | - | CASSVRRSTGELFF
TRBV28 | 15 | TRBD2 | CASRQTSVGSYEQYF
TRBV2 | 15 | TRBD2 | CASGGSGRGTDTQYF
TRBV30 | 14 | TRBD1 | CAWSGGTGGYEQYF
TRBV5-4 | 15 | TRBD1 | CASTSRDRPREGLHF
TRBV7-9 | 14 | - | CASSLRLGSREQYF
TRBV5-4 | 16 | TRBD2 | CASSLRLAGGADTQYF
TRBV4-1 | 14 | - | CASSHPAQRAEQFF
TRBV16 | 14 | - | CASSQYETAYEQYF
TRBV6-6 | 15 | TRBD1 | CASSSHGTGSYEQYF
TRBV14 | 12 | - | CASSPGVDTQYF
TRBV6-1 | 11 | - | CATFPGNEQFF
TRBV19 | 14 | TRBD1 | CASSISGGRTEAFF
TRBV25-1 | 15 | TRBD1 | CASSDHGTGLYGYTF
TRBV5-1 | 15 | - | CASSLGTISYNEQFF
TRBV5-4 | 18 | TRBD2 | CASSLIARGGRGYNEQFF
TRBV6-1 | 13 | TRBD2 | CATWTSGRGEQYF
TRBV28 | 16 | TRBD1 | CASSSQGADLNSPLHF
TRBV7-2 | 16 | TRBD1 | CASSSPHFWTGYEQYF
TRBV5-4 | 16 | TRBD1 | CASSFPTGTGTYEQYF
TRBV14 | 14 | TRBD1 | CASSQGQNSYEQYF
TRBV4-1 | 16 | TRBD2 | CASSQGASGRRETQYF
TRBV11-2 | 17 | TRBD2 | CASSFRLAGAPYNEQFF
TRBV13 | 15 | TRBD2 | CASSAVQRDYNEQFF
TRBV11-2 | 20 | TRBD1 | CASSLERWQTGRIGRNTIYF
TRBV7-8 | 15 | TRBD1 | CASSLEVTGGYEQYF
TRBV18 | 13 | - | CATAIGGPDTQYF
TRBV21-1 | 12 | - | CASSKQNTEAFF
TRBV7-9 | 16 | TRBD2 | CASSLGSGGGYNEQFF
TRBV7-7 | 14 | - | CASSLGAVKETQYF
TRBV9 | 15 | TRBD1 | CASSEQTGVQETQYF
TRBV5-1 | 15 | TRBD1 | CASSLEDRGWTEAFF
TRBV7-8 | 12 | - | CASSPTVDTQYF
TRBV7-2 | 17 | TRBD2 | CASSPTSGSLSYNEQFF
TRBV9 | 17 | TRBD2 | CASSPGLAGSGYYEQYF
TRBV5-8 | 15 | - | CASSLGRSSGNTIYF
TRBV19 | 15 | - | CASSMSWGMNTEAFF
TRBV9 | 15 | - | CASSVVGSSGDTQYF
TRBV28 | 13 | - | CASSLAGNYGYTF
TRBV7-6 | 15 | TRBD1 | CATAGEGASGNTIYF
TRBV11-3 | 13 | TRBD1 | CASSKDRSHGYTF
TRBV6-5 | 11 | - | CASLRGNEQFF
TRBV30 | 13 | - | CAWTNSMNTEAFF
TRBV28 | 15 | - | CASSFQGMAKNIQYF
TRBV4-2 | 16 | - | CASSQEHRGSSYEQYF
TRBV28 | 16 | TRBD2 | CASSFGTSGSGGELFF
TRBV11-2 | 15 | - | CASSLGDTDYNEQFF
TRBV2 | 13 | TRBD1 | CASRMDREDGYTF
TRBV7-8 | 18 | TRBD2 | CASSLVLGSGRAGETQYF
TRBV9 | 13 | TRBD1 | CASSPTGADTIYF